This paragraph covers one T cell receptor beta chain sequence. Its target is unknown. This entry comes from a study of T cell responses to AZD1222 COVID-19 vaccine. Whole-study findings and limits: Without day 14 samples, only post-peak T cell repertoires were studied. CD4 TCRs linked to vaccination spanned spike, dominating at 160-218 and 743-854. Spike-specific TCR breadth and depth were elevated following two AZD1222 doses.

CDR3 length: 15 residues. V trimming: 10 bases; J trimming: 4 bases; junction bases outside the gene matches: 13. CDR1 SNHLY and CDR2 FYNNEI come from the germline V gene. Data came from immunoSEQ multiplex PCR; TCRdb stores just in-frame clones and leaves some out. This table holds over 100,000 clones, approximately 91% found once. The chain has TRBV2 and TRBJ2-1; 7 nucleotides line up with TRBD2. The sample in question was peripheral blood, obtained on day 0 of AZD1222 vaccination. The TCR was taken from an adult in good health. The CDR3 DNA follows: TGTGCCACCCCCCCGGAGGGAGGGGTATACAATGAGCAGTTCTTC. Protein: CATPPEGGVYNEQFF. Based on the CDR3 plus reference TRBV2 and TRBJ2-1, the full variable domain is EPEVTQTPSHQVTQMGQEVILRCVPISNHLYFYWYRQILGQKVEFLVSFYNNEISEKSEIFDDQFSVERPDGSNFTLKIRSTKLEDSAMYFCATPPEGGVYNEQFFGPGTRLTVL.